The table lists the clone carrying this T cell receptor (beta chain) with a count of one. Its antigen is unidentified. The protocol was immunoSEQ multiplex PCR, while the TCRdb copy is restricted to in-frame clones and leaves out a portion. The profile shows around 120,000 clones, about nine tenths of them singletons. This sample was included in a study of T cell responses to AZD1222 COVID-19 vaccine. Turning to the study itself: Doses given second, at about 4 or about 12 weeks, were pooled. Study results and limitations: Repertoire sampling happened only post peak T cell response. The donor cohort was predominantly white British with a female majority, and clonal diversity may have been underestimated.

The germline V gene has CDR1 MNHNY and CDR2 SVGAGI (reference sequence). The V gene lost 5 bases and the J gene lost 6 bases, with 15 bases spanning the gap. This CDR3 comprises 14 residues. The TCR sequence derives from an adult in good health. The V and J genes are TRBV6-6 and TRBJ2-3; the D gene is possibly TRBD2 (6 bases). This specimen was peripheral blood, taken on day 0 of AZD1222 vaccination. In nucleotides, the CDR3 is TGTGCCAGCAGTCTACGGACTGGGGGGGATACGCAGTATTTT. It is translated as CASSLRTGGDTQYF.